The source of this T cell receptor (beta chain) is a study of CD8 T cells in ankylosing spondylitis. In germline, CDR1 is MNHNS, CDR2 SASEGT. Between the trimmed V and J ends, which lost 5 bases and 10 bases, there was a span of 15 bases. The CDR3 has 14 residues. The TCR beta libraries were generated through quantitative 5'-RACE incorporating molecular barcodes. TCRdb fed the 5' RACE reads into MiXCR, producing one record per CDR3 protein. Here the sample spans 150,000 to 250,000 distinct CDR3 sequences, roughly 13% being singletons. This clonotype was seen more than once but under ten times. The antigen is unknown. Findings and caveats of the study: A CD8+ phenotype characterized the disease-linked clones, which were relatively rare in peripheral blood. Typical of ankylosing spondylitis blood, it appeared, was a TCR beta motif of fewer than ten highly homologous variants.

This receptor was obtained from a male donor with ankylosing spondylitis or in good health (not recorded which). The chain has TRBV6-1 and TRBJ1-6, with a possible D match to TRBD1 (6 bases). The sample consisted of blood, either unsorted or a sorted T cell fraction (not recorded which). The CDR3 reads CASSLGQGSSPLHF. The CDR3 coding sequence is TGTGCCAGCAGTCTGGGGCAGGGGAGCTCACCCCTCCACTTT.